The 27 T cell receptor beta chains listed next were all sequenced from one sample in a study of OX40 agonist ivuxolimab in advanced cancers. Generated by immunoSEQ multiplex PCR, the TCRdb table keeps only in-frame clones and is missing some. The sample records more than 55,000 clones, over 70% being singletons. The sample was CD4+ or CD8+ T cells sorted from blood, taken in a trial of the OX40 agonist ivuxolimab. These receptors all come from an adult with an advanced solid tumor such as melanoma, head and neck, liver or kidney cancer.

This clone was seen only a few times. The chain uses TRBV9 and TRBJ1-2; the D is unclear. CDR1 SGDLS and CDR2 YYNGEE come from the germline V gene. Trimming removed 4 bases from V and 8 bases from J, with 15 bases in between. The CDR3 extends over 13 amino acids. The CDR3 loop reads CASSLEDGFGYTF. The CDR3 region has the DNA TGTGCCAGCAGCCTAGAGGATGGGTTCGGCTACACCTTC.

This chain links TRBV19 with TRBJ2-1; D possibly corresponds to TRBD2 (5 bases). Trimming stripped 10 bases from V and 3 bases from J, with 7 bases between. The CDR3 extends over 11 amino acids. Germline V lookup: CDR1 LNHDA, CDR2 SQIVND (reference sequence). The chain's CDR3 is CATTSYNEQFF. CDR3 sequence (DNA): TGTGCCACCACTAGCTACAATGAGCAGTTCTTC.

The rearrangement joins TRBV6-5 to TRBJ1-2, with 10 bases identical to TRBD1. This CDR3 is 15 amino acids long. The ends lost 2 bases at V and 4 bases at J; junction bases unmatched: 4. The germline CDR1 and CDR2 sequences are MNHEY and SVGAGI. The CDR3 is CASSYGTGDVYGYTF. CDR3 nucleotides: TGTGCCAGCAGTTACGGGACAGGGGATGTCTATGGCTACACCTTC.

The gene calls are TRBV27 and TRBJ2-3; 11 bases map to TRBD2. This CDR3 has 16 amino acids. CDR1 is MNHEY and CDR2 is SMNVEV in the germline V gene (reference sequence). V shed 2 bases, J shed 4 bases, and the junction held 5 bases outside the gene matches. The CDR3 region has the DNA TGTGCCAGCAGTTTACTCCTAGCGGGAGGAGCAGATACGCAGTATTTT. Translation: CASSLLLAGGADTQYF.

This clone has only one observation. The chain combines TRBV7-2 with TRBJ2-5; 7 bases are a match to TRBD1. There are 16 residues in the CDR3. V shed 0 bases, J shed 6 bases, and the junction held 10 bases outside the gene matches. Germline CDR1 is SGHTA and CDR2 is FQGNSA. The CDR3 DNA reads TGTGCCAGCAGCTTAGCACCTGACAGGGTTCGACAGACCCAGTACTTC. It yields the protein CASSLAPDRVRQTQYF.

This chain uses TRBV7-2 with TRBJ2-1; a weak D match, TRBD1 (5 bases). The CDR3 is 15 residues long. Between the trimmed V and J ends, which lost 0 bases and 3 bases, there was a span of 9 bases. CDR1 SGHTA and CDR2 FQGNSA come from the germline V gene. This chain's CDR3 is CASSLAGLNYNEQFF. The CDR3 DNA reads TGTGCCAGCAGCTTAGCGGGGCTTAACTACAATGAGCAGTTCTTC. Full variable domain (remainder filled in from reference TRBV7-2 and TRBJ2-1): GAGVSQSPSNKVTEKGKDVELRCDPISGHTALYWYRQSLGQGLEFLIYFQGNSAPDKSGLPSDRFSAERTGGSVSTLTIQRTQQEDSAVYLCASSLAGLNYNEQFFGPGTRLTVL.

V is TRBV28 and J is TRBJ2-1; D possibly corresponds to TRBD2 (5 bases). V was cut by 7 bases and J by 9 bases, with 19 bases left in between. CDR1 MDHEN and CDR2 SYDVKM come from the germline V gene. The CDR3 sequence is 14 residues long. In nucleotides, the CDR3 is TGTGCCAGCAAGTTAGTAACTAGGGCGTTTGAGCAGTTCTTC. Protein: CASKLVTRAFEQFF.

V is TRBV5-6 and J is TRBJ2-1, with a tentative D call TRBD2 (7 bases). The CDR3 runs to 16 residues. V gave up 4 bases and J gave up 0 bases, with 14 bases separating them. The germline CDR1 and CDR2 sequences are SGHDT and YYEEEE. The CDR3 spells CASSLTGGSSYNEQFF. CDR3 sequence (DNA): TGTGCCAGCAGCCTCACGGGGGGCAGCTCCTACAATGAGCAGTTCTTC.

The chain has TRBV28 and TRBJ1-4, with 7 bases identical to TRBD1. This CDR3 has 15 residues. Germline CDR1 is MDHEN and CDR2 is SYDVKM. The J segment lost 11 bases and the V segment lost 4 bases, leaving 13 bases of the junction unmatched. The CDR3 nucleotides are TGTGCCAGCAGTTCTACCGGGACAGCGTCCGGGAAACTGTTTTTT. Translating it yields CASSSTGTASGKLFF.

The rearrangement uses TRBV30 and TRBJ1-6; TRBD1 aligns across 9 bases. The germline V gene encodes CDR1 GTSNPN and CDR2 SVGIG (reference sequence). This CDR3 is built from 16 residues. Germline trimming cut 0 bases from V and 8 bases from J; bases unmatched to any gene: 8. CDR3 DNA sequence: TGTGCCTGGAGTGTACTAGGGGGACAGGGTGATTCACCCCTCCACTTT. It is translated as CAWSVLGGQGDSPLHF.

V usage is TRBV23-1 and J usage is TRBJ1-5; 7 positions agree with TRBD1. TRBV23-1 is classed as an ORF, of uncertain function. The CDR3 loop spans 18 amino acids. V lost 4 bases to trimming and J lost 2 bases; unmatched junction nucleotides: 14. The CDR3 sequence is CASSPDKQGRFGNQPQHF. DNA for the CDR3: TGCGCCAGCAGTCCAGATAAACAGGGGCGGTTTGGCAATCAGCCCCAGCATTTT.

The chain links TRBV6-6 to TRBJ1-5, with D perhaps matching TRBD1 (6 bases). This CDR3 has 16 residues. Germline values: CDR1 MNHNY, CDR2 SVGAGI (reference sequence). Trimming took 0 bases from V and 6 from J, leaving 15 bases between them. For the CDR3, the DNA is TGTGCCAGCAGTTACTCGAGGAGGGGGGGGAGTCAGCCCCAGCATTTT. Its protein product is CASSYSRRGGSQPQHF.

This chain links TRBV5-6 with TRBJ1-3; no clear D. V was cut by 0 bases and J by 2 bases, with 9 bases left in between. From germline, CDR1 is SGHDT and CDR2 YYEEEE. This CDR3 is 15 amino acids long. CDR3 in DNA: TGTGCCAGCAGCTTGGGGTATTCTGCTGGAAACACCATATATTTT. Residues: CASSLGYSAGNTIYF.

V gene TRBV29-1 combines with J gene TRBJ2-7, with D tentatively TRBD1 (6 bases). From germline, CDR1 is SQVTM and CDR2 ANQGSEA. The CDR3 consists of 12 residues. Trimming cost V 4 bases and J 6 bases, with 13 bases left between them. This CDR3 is CSVGQGIAEQYF. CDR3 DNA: TGCAGCGTTGGGCAGGGGATCGCCGAGCAGTACTTC.

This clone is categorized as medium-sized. The CDR3 region has the DNA TGTGCCAGCAGCTTGGGGACAGGGATCTACGAGCAGTACTTC. Amino acids: CASSLGTGIYEQYF. The J gene is TRBJ2-7, the V gene TRBV7-2; 9 bases fit TRBD1. J was trimmed by 3 bases and V by 3 bases; bases with no gene match: 3. CDR3 length: 14 residues. Germline CDR1 reads SGHTA; CDR2 reads FQGNSA.

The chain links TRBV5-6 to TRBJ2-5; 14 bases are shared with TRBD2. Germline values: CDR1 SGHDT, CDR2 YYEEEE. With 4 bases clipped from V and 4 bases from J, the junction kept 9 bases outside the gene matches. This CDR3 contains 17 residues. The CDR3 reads CASSPGLAGVRGETQYF. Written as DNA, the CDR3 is TGTGCCAGCAGCCCGGGACTAGCGGGGGTTAGGGGAGAGACCCAGTACTTC.

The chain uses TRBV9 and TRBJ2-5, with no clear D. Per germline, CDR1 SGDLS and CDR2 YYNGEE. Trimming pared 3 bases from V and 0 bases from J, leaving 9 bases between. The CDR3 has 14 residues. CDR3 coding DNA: TGTGCCAGCAGCGAGACCGTTAACCAAGAGACCCAGTACTTC. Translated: CASSETVNQETQYF.

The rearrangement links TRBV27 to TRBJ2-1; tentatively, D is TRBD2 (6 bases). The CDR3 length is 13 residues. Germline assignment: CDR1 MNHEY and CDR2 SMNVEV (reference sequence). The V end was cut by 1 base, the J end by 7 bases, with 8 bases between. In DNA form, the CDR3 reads TGTGCCAGCAGTTTATTCCGGGAGAATGAGCAGTTCTTC. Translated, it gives CASSLFRENEQFF.

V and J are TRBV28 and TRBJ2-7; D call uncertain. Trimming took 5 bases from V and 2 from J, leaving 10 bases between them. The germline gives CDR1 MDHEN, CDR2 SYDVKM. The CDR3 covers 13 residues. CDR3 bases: TGTGCCAGCAGTCCCCCGCCGGCCTACGAGCAGTACTTC. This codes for CASSPPPAYEQYF.

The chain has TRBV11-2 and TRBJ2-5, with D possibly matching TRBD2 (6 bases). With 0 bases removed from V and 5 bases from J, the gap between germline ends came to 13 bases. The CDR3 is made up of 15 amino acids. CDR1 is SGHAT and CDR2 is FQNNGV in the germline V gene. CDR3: CASSLETGVVETQYF. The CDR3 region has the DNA TGTGCCAGCAGCTTAGAAACGGGAGTAGTGGAGACCCAGTACTTC.

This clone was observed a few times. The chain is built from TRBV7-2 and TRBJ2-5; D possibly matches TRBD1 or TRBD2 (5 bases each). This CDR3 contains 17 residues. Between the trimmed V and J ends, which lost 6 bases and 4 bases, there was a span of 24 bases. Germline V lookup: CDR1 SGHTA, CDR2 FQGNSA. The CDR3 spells CASSSVGRQSSRETQYF. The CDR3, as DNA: TGTGCCAGCAGTTCTGTGGGACGTCAATCCTCCCGAGAGACCCAGTACTTC.

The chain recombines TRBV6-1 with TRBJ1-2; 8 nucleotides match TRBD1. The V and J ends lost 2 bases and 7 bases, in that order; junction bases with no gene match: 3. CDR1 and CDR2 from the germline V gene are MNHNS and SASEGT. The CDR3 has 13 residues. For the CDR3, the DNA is TGTGCCAGCAGTGAAAACACAGGGGGTGGCTACACCTTC. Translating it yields CASSENTGGGYTF.

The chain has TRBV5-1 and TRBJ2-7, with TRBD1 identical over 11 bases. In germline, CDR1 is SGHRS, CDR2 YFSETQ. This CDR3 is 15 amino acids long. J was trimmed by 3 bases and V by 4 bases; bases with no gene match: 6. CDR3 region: CASSAGQGGNYEQYF. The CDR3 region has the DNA TGCGCCAGCAGCGCGGGACAGGGGGGAAACTACGAGCAGTACTTC.

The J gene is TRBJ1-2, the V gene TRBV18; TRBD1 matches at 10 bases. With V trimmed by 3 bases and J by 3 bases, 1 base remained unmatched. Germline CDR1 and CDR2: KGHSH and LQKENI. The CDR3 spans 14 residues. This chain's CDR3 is CASSPGTGDYGYTF. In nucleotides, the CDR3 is TGTGCCAGCTCACCCGGGACAGGGGACTATGGCTACACCTTC.

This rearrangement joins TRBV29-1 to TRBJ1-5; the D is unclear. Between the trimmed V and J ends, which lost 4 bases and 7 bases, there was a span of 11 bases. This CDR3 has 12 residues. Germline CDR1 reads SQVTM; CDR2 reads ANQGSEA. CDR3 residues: CSVGGHEQPQHF. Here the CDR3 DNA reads TGCAGCGTTGGAGGCCACGAACAGCCCCAGCATTTT.

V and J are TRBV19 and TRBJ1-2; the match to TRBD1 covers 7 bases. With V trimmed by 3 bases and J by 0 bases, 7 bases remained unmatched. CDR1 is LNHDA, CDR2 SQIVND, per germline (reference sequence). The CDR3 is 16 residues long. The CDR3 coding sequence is TGTGCCAGTAGTATCGGGGACAGACGATCTAACTATGGCTACACCTTC. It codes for CASSIGDRRSNYGYTF.

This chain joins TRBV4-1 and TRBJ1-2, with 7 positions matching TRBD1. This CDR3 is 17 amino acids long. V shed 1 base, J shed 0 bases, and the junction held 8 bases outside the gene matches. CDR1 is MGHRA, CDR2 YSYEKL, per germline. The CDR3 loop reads CASSQAGTDTTNYGYTF. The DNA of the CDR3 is TGCGCCAGCAGCCAAGCCGGGACAGACACTACTAACTATGGCTACACCTTC.